The sample holds many counts of the clone carrying this TCR beta chain. Its antigen is still unknown. One junction end does not reproduce the germline sequence, and a read error may be involved. Time point noted: patch test 2, 6 weeks after DPC sensitization. Treatment given: therapeutic diphenylcyclopropenone sensitization with weekly scalp DPC. Blood sampling preceded each patch test application. Donors were 18 to 70-year-old alopecia patients suitable for DPC. The data derive from a study of human T cells and chemical hapten exposure. Study findings and constraints: Large CDR3 similarity clusters arose significantly more often from expanded TCRs than from controls.

Original methodology: Individual samples carried between 23,224 and 690,600 TCRs, with 95,638 as the median. In TCRdb, the RACE reads were re-called with MiXCR into one record per CDR3 protein. These V and J calls rely on TCRdb rather than the paper's analysis. The data hold roughly 380,000 distinct CDR3 sequences, with about 6% observed a single time. The receptor's source is a woman younger than 30 with alopecia areata. Some clones in this sample may be carry-over from other donors' samples. Here the sequenced sample was whole blood, taken in connection with sensitization to the hapten diphenylcyclopropenone (DPC).

The CDR3: CASTQTRTSGGFYEQFF. The CDR3 nucleotides read TGTGCCAGCACCCAAACTAGGACTAGCGGGGGGTTTTATGAGCAGTTCTTC. The chain is built from TRBV3-1 and TRBJ2-1; 14 positions match TRBD2. Looked up from germline, CDR1 is LGHDT and CDR2 is YNNKEL (reference sequence). There are 17 residues in the CDR3.